This paragraph covers one TCR beta chain sequence. There are 11 residues in the CDR3. Germline V gene sequence: CDR1 MNHEY, CDR2 SVGAGI. V lost 5 bases and J lost 8, with 7 bases in between. Measured with immunoSEQ multiplex PCR; TCRdb has only the in-frame clones, and not every one. The repertoire holds approximately 720,000 clones, 90% to 95% seen once, with approximately 24% in the top ten. As defined, naive CD8 cells were CD45RO-negative and positively selected for CCR7, with terminally differentiated effector memory CD45RA+ cells excluded. This specimen comes from a study of shared clonotypes between healthy human individuals.

This sequence was found in a man aged 30-40 years in good health. This sequence joins TRBV6-5 and TRBJ2-1; D remains unclear. The sample comprised naive CD8+ T cells sorted from blood. CDR3 region: CASSHNHEQFF. In DNA, the CDR3 is TGTGCCAGCAGTCACAACCATGAGCAGTTCTTC.